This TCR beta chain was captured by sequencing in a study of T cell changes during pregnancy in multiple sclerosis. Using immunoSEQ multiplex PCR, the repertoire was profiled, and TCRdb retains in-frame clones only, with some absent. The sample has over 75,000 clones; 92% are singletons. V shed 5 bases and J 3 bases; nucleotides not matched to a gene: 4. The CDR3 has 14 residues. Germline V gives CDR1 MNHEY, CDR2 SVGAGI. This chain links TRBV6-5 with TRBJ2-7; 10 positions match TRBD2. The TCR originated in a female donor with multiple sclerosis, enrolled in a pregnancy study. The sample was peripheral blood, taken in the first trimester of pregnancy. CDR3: CASSPRTSGYEQYF. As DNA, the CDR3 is TGTGCCAGCAGTCCTCGGACTAGCGGCTACGAGCAGTACTTC.